This TCR beta chain is drawn from a study of T cell responses to AZD1222 COVID-19 vaccine. Study outcomes and limitations: Only 5 to 7 AZD1222 recipients were seropositive at baseline. The study found Spike-specific TCR breadth and depth rose after two AZD1222 doses. Reports indicate that nearly half of spike-specific TCRs are directed at unmutated variant regions. Vaccine-associated CD4 TCRs spanned spike, dominant at 160-218 and 743-854.

Germline V gives CDR1 SGHKS, CDR2 YYEKEE (reference sequence). V gave up 2 bases and J gave up 5 bases, with 16 bases separating them. The CDR3 consists of 15 residues. Details on this clone: Antigen unknown.

Here immunoSEQ multiplex PCR was the method, and the copy in TCRdb shows in-frame clones only, minus some. The table records more than 90,000 clones, about 89% of them present only once. This sequence joins TRBV5-5 and TRBJ1-1; tentative D call: TRBD1 (6 bases). The sample here was peripheral blood, taken 28 days after the second AZD1222 dose. This TCR was sampled from an adult who received the AZD1222 COVID-19 vaccine. CDR3 amino acids: CASSFVRGPGTEAFF. The CDR3 nucleotides read TGTGCCAGCAGCTTTGTCCGGGGGCCGGGAACTGAAGCTTTCTTT.